This T cell receptor beta chain was recorded in a study of shared clonotypes between healthy human individuals. About the research overall: Each donor's CD4 naive and CD4 memory cells filled three plates apiece, CD8 naive two, and CD8 memory one.

The table came from immunoSEQ multiplex PCR; TCRdb's copy has only in-frame clones and leaves some out. The sample records about 2 million clones, approximately 94% being singletons. Positive CCR7 selection of CD45RO-negative cells yielded the naive CD8 cells, and terminally differentiated effector memory CD45RA+ cells were excluded. The CDR3 contains 14 residues. The germline gives CDR1 GTSNPN, CDR2 SVGIG (reference sequence). Trimming took 3 bases from V and 5 from J; bases not matched to a gene: 4. Remarks on this clone: The antigen is undetermined.

Regarding the study as a whole: Specimens sampled were limited to blood, with tissue repertoires likely differing. All-four-donor shared clonotypes had higher generation probabilities than non-shared clonotypes did.

This receptor was taken from a man aged 18 to 29 in good health. The sample taken for sequencing was naive CD8+ T cells sorted from blood. The chain uses TRBV30 and TRBJ2-2, with 9 bases matching TRBD1. For the CDR3, the DNA is TGTGCCTGGAGCGGGACAGGGACGACCGGGGAGCTGTTTTTT. Translated, it gives CAWSGTGTTGELFF.